Listed here is a single T cell receptor (beta chain). Its antigen is not identified. Trimming took off 5 bases at V and 2 bases at J, with 5 bases between the two ends. This CDR3 has 12 amino acids. Per germline, CDR1 LNHDA and CDR2 SQIVND (reference sequence). The record originates from a study of T cell clones after liver transplantation. Study-wide context: Immunosuppression withdrawal was tried within 2 years after liver transplantation in this trial. Tolerant meant at least one year fully off immunosuppression without liver enzymes above twice normal. Findings and caveats of the study: Conclusions were preliminary, with small, heterogeneous patient groups.

Thawed unstimulated PBMCs were FACS-sorted by CD3, CD4 and CD8 into two populations. TCRdb keeps only in-frame clones here, not all; method: immunoSEQ multiplex PCR. The sample records about 72,000 clones, over 85% being singletons. The clonotype was recovered from a human donor who received a liver transplant. The chain joins TRBV19 to TRBJ2-3, with no clear D. This specimen consisted of CD4+ T cells from blood, obtained before liver transplant. The CDR3 bases are TGTGCCAGTAGTCCCTCCACAGATACGCAGTATTTT. This translates into CASSPSTDTQYF.